This TCR beta chain was profiled in a study of T cell repertoires in cytomegalovirus infection. Overall study: Selection of CMV epitopes for the study included recently identified HLA-C-restricted and well-studied HLA-B-restricted ones. Carrying CMV and the relevant HLA type showed in public TCR beta signatures.

Study findings and constraints: Cumulative public TCR beta family frequency identified carriers of CMV plus the relevant HLA. It was HLA-C-restricted CMV-specific TCR beta clonotypes that dominated the response ex vivo.

MiXCR, run by TCRdb on the reads, gives a single entry per CDR3 protein. The sample yields approximately 730,000 distinct CDR3 sequences, about 28% seen once. As for this clonotype: Its antigen remains unknown.

Trimming left V 0 bases short and J 3 bases short, with 5 bases between. CDR3 length: 14 amino acids. The V gene's germline CDR1 is LNHNV and CDR2 YYDKDF (reference sequence). The origin of this receptor is a human donor in good health (CMV status not recorded). Some clones in this sample may be carry-over from other donors' samples. Sequences were derived from cultured CD8+ T cells from PBMCs, sampled from culture after CMV antigen stimulation. The chain employs TRBV15 and TRBJ2-2, with D uncertain. CDR3 sequence: CATSRDSDTGELFF. DNA of the CDR3: TGTGCCACCAGCAGAGATTCGGACACCGGGGAGCTGTTTTTT.